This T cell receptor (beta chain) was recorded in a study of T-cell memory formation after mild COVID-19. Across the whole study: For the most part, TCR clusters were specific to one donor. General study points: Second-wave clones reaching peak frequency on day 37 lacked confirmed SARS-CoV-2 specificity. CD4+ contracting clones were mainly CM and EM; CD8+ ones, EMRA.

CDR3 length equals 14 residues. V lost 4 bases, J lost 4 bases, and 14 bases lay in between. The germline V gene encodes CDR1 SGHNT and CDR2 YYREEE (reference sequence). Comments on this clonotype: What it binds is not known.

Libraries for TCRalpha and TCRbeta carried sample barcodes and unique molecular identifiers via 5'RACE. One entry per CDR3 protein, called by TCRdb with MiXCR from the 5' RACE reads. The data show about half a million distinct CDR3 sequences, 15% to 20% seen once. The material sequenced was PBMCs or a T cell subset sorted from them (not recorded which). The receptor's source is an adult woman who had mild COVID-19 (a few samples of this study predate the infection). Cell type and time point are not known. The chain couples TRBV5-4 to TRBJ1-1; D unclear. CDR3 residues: CASSRAEKGTEAFF. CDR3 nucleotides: TGTGCCAGCAGCCGGGCAGAAAAGGGCACTGAAGCTTTCTTT.